Listed here is a single TCR beta chain. The target antigen is unknown. This CDR3 is 15 amino acids long. Germline V gene lookup returns CDR1 MNHEY and CDR2 SMNVEV (reference sequence). V was cut by 6 bases and J by 3 bases, with 15 bases left in between. The data were taken from a study of Ad26.COV2.S vaccination and SARS-CoV-2 variants. Study conclusions and caveats: Analytic work on TCR breadth and depth might have understated the full extent of total T cell responses. Responses of spike-specific T cells (both CD8+ and CD4+) reportedly showed substantial breadth after vaccination.

Data came from immunoSEQ multiplex PCR; TCRdb stores just in-frame clones and leaves some out. The sample carries hundreds of thousands of clones, roughly 84% recorded once. This sample's treatment: roughly 20 received Ad26.COV2.S at low or high dose, single or two shots; roughly 5 received placebo; per-sample allocation not given. The samples date from day 63 after the first vaccine or placebo injection. The source material was peripheral blood, sampled in a trial of Ad26.COV2.S vaccine versus placebo. The rearrangement uses TRBV27 and TRBJ1-5; unclear D gene. The sequence was obtained from a person between 18 and 65 years old who received the Ad26.COV2.S COVID-19 vaccine or a placebo. The CDR3, as DNA: TGTGCCAGCAGCCGAGGGTCGGCAGACAATCAGCCCCAGCATTTT. Translated, it gives CASSRGSADNQPQHF.